The 17 T cell receptor beta chains reported below all come from one sample, sequenced in a study of OX40 agonist ivuxolimab in advanced cancers. This table comes from immunoSEQ multiplex PCR, and its TCRdb copy is limited to in-frame clones, with some not included. The sample contains approximately 49,000 clones, around 80% of which appear only once. Here the sequenced sample was CD4+ or CD8+ T cells sorted from blood, taken in a trial of the OX40 agonist ivuxolimab. The receptors here all came from an adult with an advanced solid tumor such as melanoma, head and neck, liver or kidney cancer.

The chain is built from TRBV28 and TRBJ2-5; D remains ambiguous. This CDR3 spans 14 amino acids. V lost 4 bases to trimming and J lost 1 base, with 10 bases between them. Germline lookup yields CDR1 MDHEN and CDR2 SYDVKM. The CDR3 DNA is TGTGCCAGCAGTTCTGACGGCCTCCAAGAGACCCAGTACTTC. This encodes CASSSDGLQETQYF.

This clone is labeled as large. The V call is TRBV27, the J call TRBJ2-7, with D maybe TRBD2 (6 bases). Germline lookup yields CDR1 MNHEY and CDR2 SMNVEV (reference sequence). Trimming left V 2 bases short and J 13 bases short, with 18 bases between. The CDR3 has 13 residues. The CDR3 nucleotides read TGTGCCAGCAGTTTAGGCGTGAGGAGGGGTTTATACTTC. Its translation is CASSLGVRRGLYF.

A note on this clone: At the DNA level, this CDR3 is encoded by other sequences in the same sample as well. This chain joins TRBV7-9 and TRBJ2-3, with D possibly being TRBD1 (5 bases). Trimming removed 1 base at V and 6 bases at J, with 8 bases between. CDR3 size: 13 residues. CDR1 is SEHNR and CDR2 is FQNEAQ in the germline V gene (reference sequence). The CDR3 bases are TGTGCCAGCAGCTTAGGGGGCGCGGATACGCAGTATTTT. This encodes CASSLGGADTQYF. Full variable domain (remainder filled in from reference TRBV7-9 and TRBJ2-3): DTGVSQNPRHKITKRGQNVTFRCDPISEHNRLYWYRQTLGQGPEFLTYFQNEAQLEKSRLLSDRFSAERPKGSFSTLEIQRTEQGDSAMYLCASSLGGADTQYFGPGTRLTVL.

Written as DNA, the CDR3 is TGTGCCAGCAGTGCGGGGAGCAATCAGCCCCAGCATTTT. It codes for CASSAGSNQPQHF. The V and J genes are TRBV6-4 and TRBJ1-5; D gene uncertain. The CDR3 length is 13 residues. V was trimmed by 4 bases and J by 1 base, leaving 5 bases between them. Looked up from germline, CDR1 is MRHNA and CDR2 is SNTAGT.

The rearrangement joins TRBV19 to TRBJ2-5, with D tentatively TRBD1 or TRBD2 (5 bases each). The germline V gene has CDR1 LNHDA and CDR2 SQIVND (reference sequence). V shed 4 bases and J shed 0 bases, with 9 bases lying between them. The length of the CDR3 is 14 residues. The CDR3 is CASSRGTDQETQYF. Here the CDR3 DNA reads TGTGCCAGTAGTAGGGGGACGGACCAAGAGACCCAGTACTTC.

The chain employs TRBV27 and TRBJ2-1; 12 nucleotides align to TRBD2. This CDR3 has 15 amino acids. Germline V gene lookup returns CDR1 MNHEY and CDR2 SMNVEV (reference sequence). V shed 5 bases, J shed 5 bases, and the junction held 4 bases outside the gene matches. The CDR3 sequence: CASSPRLAGDNEQFF. CDR3 DNA sequence: TGTGCCAGCAGTCCCAGACTAGCGGGAGACAATGAGCAGTTCTTC.

This chain links TRBV4-1 with TRBJ2-1, with 9 bases matching TRBD2. The J segment lost 8 bases and the V segment lost 1 base, leaving 6 bases of the junction unmatched. The CDR3 contains 15 residues. From germline, CDR1 is MGHRA and CDR2 YSYEKL. CDR3 in DNA: TGCGCCAGCAGCCAAGCGGCGGGAGGGGGCGATGAGCAGTTCTTC. As protein: CASSQAAGGGDEQFF.

This rearrangement joins TRBV7-6 to TRBJ2-2; D is possibly TRBD1 or TRBD2 (5 bases each). The CDR3 is 16 residues long. Germline CDR1 reads SGHVS; CDR2 reads FNYEAQ. Trimming stripped 5 bases from V and 3 bases from J, with 16 bases between. The CDR3 DNA sequence: TGTGCCAGCAGCACCGGGACCGAGGGGTACACCGGGGAGCTGTTTTTT. It yields the protein CASSTGTEGYTGELFF.

This clone has a single count. The chain combines TRBV10-3 with TRBJ1-2; no clear D gene. CDR3 length: 10 amino acids. The V end lost 10 bases, the J end lost 6 bases, and 9 bases lay between the germline ends. Per the germline V gene, CDR1 is ENHRY and CDR2 is SYGVKD. The CDR3 DNA follows: TGTGCCACTAACGACAATGGCTACACCTTC. Its protein is CATNDNGYTF.

The rearrangement links TRBV29-1 to TRBJ2-1; D unresolved. The CDR3 contains 15 residues. CDR1 is SQVTM and CDR2 is ANQGSEA in the germline V gene. V gave up 0 bases and J gave up 7 bases, with 16 bases separating them. CDR3 coding DNA: TGCAGCGTTGAAGAGGTAGGGCCGGTTTTAAATGAGCAGTTCTTC. Residues: CSVEEVGPVLNEQFF.

The chain couples TRBV27 to TRBJ1-5; D is uncertain. Trimming cost V 2 bases and J 2 bases, with 19 bases left between them. This CDR3 has 18 residues. Per germline, CDR1 MNHEY and CDR2 SMNVEV (reference sequence). CDR3 residues: CASSLVGPGKMGNQPQHF. CDR3 coding DNA: TGTGCCAGCAGTTTAGTTGGGCCAGGAAAAATGGGCAATCAGCCCCAGCATTTT.

J is TRBJ2-1 and V is TRBV27; D perhaps matches TRBD1 (6 bases). V lost 5 bases to trimming and J lost 4 bases, with 12 bases between them. CDR3 length equals 14 residues. Germline values: CDR1 MNHEY, CDR2 SMNVEV (reference sequence). CDR3 nucleotides: TGTGCCAGCAGTGTAACAGGGTATTACAATGAGCAGTTCTTC. Protein sequence: CASSVTGYYNEQFF.

This sequence joins TRBV7-9 and TRBJ2-3; D might be TRBD2 (5 bases). CDR3 size: 15 residues. CDR1 is SEHNR and CDR2 is FQNEAQ in the germline V gene (reference sequence). The V end was cut by 4 bases, the J end by 5 bases, with 16 bases between. The CDR3 here is CASSSTRVTLDTQYF. For the CDR3, the DNA is TGTGCCAGCAGCTCGACGAGGGTTACATTAGATACGCAGTATTTT.

This chain joins TRBV7-9 and TRBJ2-2; TRBD2 agrees at 7 bases. CDR1 and CDR2 (germline): SEHNR, FQNEAQ (reference sequence). The CDR3 is 15 residues long. The trim removed 3 bases at V and 6 bases at J, leaving 7 bases unmatched. The CDR3 protein is CASSLREGQSGELFF. In nucleotides, the CDR3 is TGTGCCAGCAGCTTGAGGGAGGGTCAGTCCGGGGAGCTGTTTTTT.

The chain carries TRBV25-1 and TRBJ2-1; no firm D call. This CDR3 has 13 amino acids. Per the germline V gene, CDR1 is MGHDK and CDR2 is SYGVNS. V was shortened by 2 bases and J by 7 bases, with 9 bases between the two germline ends. Here the CDR3 reads CASSEVMENEQFF. The CDR3 coding sequence is TGTGCCAGCAGTGAAGTCATGGAGAATGAGCAGTTCTTC.

The chain joins TRBV5-1 to TRBJ2-3, with TRBD2 matching 11 bases. V trimming: 4 bases; J trimming: 3 bases; junction bases outside the gene matches: 4. Germline lookup yields CDR1 SGHRS and CDR2 YFSETQ. This CDR3 region has 15 residues. Written as DNA, the CDR3 is TGCGCCAGCAGCGTGGGACTAGCGGTTACAGATACGCAGTATTTT. Protein product: CASSVGLAVTDTQYF.

This chain links TRBV5-4 with TRBJ2-1, with 8 bases matching TRBD1. CDR1 SGHNT and CDR2 YYREEE come from the germline V gene (reference sequence). V was pared by 4 bases and J by 5 bases, with 8 bases of the junction left unmatched. There are 15 residues in the CDR3. This CDR3 reads CASSLDRGANNEQFF. In nucleotides, the CDR3 is TGTGCCAGCAGCCTTGACAGGGGAGCTAACAATGAGCAGTTCTTC.